A selection of T cell receptor beta chains follows, all from one sample in a study of beta chain features in type 1 diabetes. Clones were sequenced by immunoSEQ multiplex PCR, and TCRdb holds only the in-frame ones, with some missing. The table has 600,000 to 750,000 clones, about an eighth seen once. Sample: naive CD4+ T cells from blood. The receptors shown here come from a man aged 25-40 years with type 1 diabetes. Each CDR3 is given with its conserved first and last residue. The order of the fields is clone size, V gene, D gene, J gene, CDR3 protein, CDR3 DNA. The D gene is left open where the match is weak. Clone size is given for some rows only: seen once, a few or many times, or a class if the clone is expanded.

>NA|TRBV7-2|NA|TRBJ1-2
CASSLVLGVGGYTF
TGTGCCAGCAGCTTAGTTCTCGGGGTTGGTGGCTACACCTTC
>few|TRBV19|NA|TRBJ1-1
CASSPGRGYDTEAFF
TGTGCCAGTAGCCCAGGGAGGGGGTACGACACTGAAGCTTTCTTT
>NA|TRBV4-2|TRBD2|TRBJ2-1
CASSQELAGALGNEQFF
TGTGCCAGCAGCCAAGAACTAGCGGGGGCCCTGGGCAATGAGCAGTTCTTC
>NA|TRBV5-1|TRBD1|TRBJ1-2
CASSQDRDGYTF
TGCGCCAGCAGCCAGGACAGGGATGGCTACACCTTC
>NA|TRBV7-7|NA|TRBJ2-1
CASSLESDRYSYNEQFF
TGTGCTAGCAGCTTAGAATCCGATAGGTACTCCTACAATGAGCAGTTCTTC
>NA|TRBV28|NA|TRBJ1-6
CASSPTAYNSPLHF
TGTGCCAGCAGCCCGACAGCCTATAATTCACCCCTCCACTTT
>NA|TRBV5-6|NA|TRBJ2-6
CASSLVAAYSGANVLTF
TGTGCCAGCAGCTTGGTAGCAGCGTACTCTGGGGCCAACGTCCTGACTTTC
>NA|TRBV30|TRBD1|TRBJ2-1
CAWRLGQGWYNEQFF
TGTGCCTGGAGACTCGGACAGGGGTGGTACAATGAGCAGTTCTTC
>NA|TRBV7-9|NA|TRBJ1-4
CASSLEARVTNEKLFF
TGTGCCAGCAGCTTAGAGGCCAGGGTGACTAATGAAAAACTGTTTTTT
>few|TRBV5-4|NA|TRBJ2-2
CASSLPDSLGFGELFF
TGTGCCAGCAGTTTGCCGGACTCCCTAGGGTTCGGGGAGCTGTTTTTT
>NA|TRBV7-9|NA|TRBJ2-1
CASSLLGTKGNEQFF
TGTGCCAGCAGCTTATTGGGGACAAAGGGCAATGAGCAGTTCTTC
>NA|TRBV5-1|NA|TRBJ1-2
CASSLSSTQTGTLNYGYTF
TGCGCCAGCAGCTTGAGCTCGACTCAGACCGGGACCCTAAACTATGGCTACACCTTC
>NA|TRBV4-2|NA|TRBJ2-5
CASSQGGVAQETQYF
TGTGCCAGCAGCCAAGGAGGTGTGGCTCAAGAGACCCAGTACTTC
>NA|TRBV4-1|NA|TRBJ2-7
CASSQETPTYYEQYF
TGCGCCAGCAGCCAAGAAACTCCTACTTACTACGAGCAGTACTTC
>few|TRBV19|NA|TRBJ2-4
CASSTSTGGIQYF
TGTGCCAGTAGTACCAGTACCGGGGGCATTCAGTACTTC
>few|TRBV5-4|NA|TRBJ2-7
CASSLGGPGANYEQYF
TGTGCCAGCAGCTTGGGGGGTCCCGGAGCAAACTACGAGCAGTACTTC
>few|TRBV19|NA|TRBJ1-2
CASSTLRAGLNYGYTF
TGTGCCAGTAGTACCCTAAGAGCAGGGCTTAACTATGGCTACACCTTC
>once|TRBV6-1|NA|TRBJ2-7
CASTGGGDEQYF
TGTGCCAGCACAGGGGGAGGAGACGAGCAGTACTTC
>few|TRBV7-9|TRBD1|TRBJ2-7
CASSRARQGFTVYF
TGTGCCAGCAGCCGAGCCCGACAGGGGTTCACTGTGTACTTC
>NA|TRBV4-2|TRBD1|TRBJ2-2
CASSQDRGQDITGELFF
TGTGCCAGCAGCCAAGATCGCGGACAGGATATCACCGGGGAGCTGTTTTTT
>NA|TRBV5-1|TRBD1|TRBJ1-2
CASSFTGETGYTF
TGCGCCAGCAGCTTTACAGGGGAGACCGGCTACACCTTC
>NA|TRBV28|NA|TRBJ2-7
CASSLTGPPIGPYEQYF
TGTGCCAGCAGTTTAACCGGGCCTCCGATAGGGCCCTACGAGCAGTACTTC
>NA|TRBV7-9|NA|TRBJ1-6
CASSQTGNANQHF
TGTGCCAGCAGTCAAACTGGTAACGCGAACCAGCACTTT
>few|TRBV5-1|NA|TRBJ1-1
CASSLAGHPNTEAFF
TGCGCCAGCAGCTTGGCAGGACACCCGAACACTGAAGCTTTCTTT
>NA|TRBV2|NA|TRBJ1-5
CASSEGPHRNQPQHF
TGTGCCAGCAGTGAGGGACCCCATCGCAATCAGCCCCAGCATTTT
>few|TRBV6-4|TRBD2|TRBJ2-1
CASSEASGVSEQFF
TGTGCCAGCAGTGAGGCTAGCGGGGTTTCTGAGCAGTTCTTC
>NA|TRBV28|NA|TRBJ2-4
CASTRPGKNIQYF
TGTGCCAGCACACGCCCCGGGAAGAACATTCAGTACTTC
>few|TRBV14|NA|TRBJ2-7
CASSLILGYEQYF
TGTGCCAGCAGCCTGATATTAGGCTACGAGCAGTACTTC
>NA|TRBV6-5|NA|TRBJ2-2
CASRPWTVDTGELFF
TGTGCCAGCAGACCTTGGACAGTGGACACCGGGGAGCTGTTTTTT
>NA|TRBV13|NA|TRBJ1-5
CASSSDGGPQHF
TGTGCCAGCAGCTCAGACGGGGGACCCCAGCATTTT
>NA|TRBV9|NA|TRBJ2-2
CASSDEGELFF
TGTGCCAGCAGCGACGAAGGGGAGCTGTTTTTT
>NA|TRBV11-2|NA|TRBJ2-5
CASSQETQYF
TGTGCCAGCAGTCAAGAGACCCAGTACTTC
>few|TRBV7-9|NA|TRBJ1-2
CASRDEDRYYGYTF
TGTGCCAGCAGGGATGAGGACAGATACTATGGCTACACCTTC
>many|TRBV7-9|NA|TRBJ2-2
CASSLGSEELFF
TGTGCCAGCAGCTTAGGATCTGAGGAGCTGTTTTTT
>NA|TRBV6-1|NA|TRBJ1-5
CASNPGSDSNQPQHF
TGTGCCAGCAACCCCGGGAGTGATAGCAATCAGCCCCAGCATTTT
>few|TRBV9|NA|TRBJ2-1
CASSVAGGNNEQFF
TGTGCCAGCAGCGTAGCAGGAGGGAACAATGAGCAGTTCTTC
>NA|TRBV5-1|NA|TRBJ2-7
CASSLDGRSSYEQYF
TGCGCCAGCAGCTTGGATGGACGGAGCTCCTACGAGCAGTACTTC
>few|TRBV19|NA|TRBJ2-3
CASSTLHTQYF
TGTGCCAGTAGTACCCTCCATACGCAGTATTTT
>NA|TRBV7-8|NA|TRBJ1-2
CASSSVEANYGYTF
TGTGCCAGCAGCTCCGTGGAAGCCAACTATGGCTACACCTTC
>few|TRBV20-1|NA|TRBJ2-1
CSASVPYEQFF
TGCAGTGCTAGTGTCCCATATGAGCAGTTCTTC
>few|TRBV7-2|NA|TRBJ1-5
CASSLGEDQPQHF
TGTGCCAGCAGCTTAGGCGAGGATCAGCCCCAGCATTTT
>few|TRBV19|NA|TRBJ2-6
CASSIDTALGANVLTF
TGTGCCAGTAGTATCGACACCGCCCTTGGGGCCAACGTCCTGACTTTC
>NA|TRBV10-3|NA|TRBJ2-7
CAISEGRDRPEEQYF
TGTGCCATCAGTGAGGGCAGGGACCGACCTGAGGAGCAGTACTTC
>few|TRBV7-9|NA|TRBJ1-2
CASSPVTAYGYTF
TGTGCCAGCAGCCCCGTAACCGCCTATGGCTACACCTTC
>few|TRBV28|NA|TRBJ1-3
CASSTTSSGNTIYF
TGTGCCAGCAGCACCACCAGCTCTGGAAACACCATATATTTT
>few|TRBV11-3|NA|TRBJ1-1
CASSLGPATNEAFF
TGTGCCAGCAGCTTAGGCCCGGCAACTAATGAAGCTTTCTTT
>NA|TRBV6-6|NA|TRBJ2-6
CASSDGGRGANVLTF
TGTGCCAGCAGCGACGGGGGCAGAGGGGCCAACGTCCTGACTTTC